A selection of T cell receptor beta chains follows, all from one sample in a study of post-analysis software for immune sequencing data. MiXCR, applied by TCRdb to the PCR reads, yields one record per CDR3 protein. Counted here are a few hundred thousand distinct CDR3 sequences, 34% occurring once; the ten biggest clones make up under 7%. Sequencing was done on a sample of blood. Receptors were obtained from a girl between 2 and 17 years old with multiple sclerosis. CDR3s include the opening cysteine and the closing phenylalanine or tryptophan. The D gene is left open where the match is weak. Some rows have no size entry. The others give once, few or many, or a class for an expanded clone.

size,D,J,V,CDR3,DNA
.,TRBD1,TRBJ2-1,TRBV12-3/TRBV12-4,CASSYQGAGHLDEQFF,TGTGCCAGCAGTTATCAGGGGGCCGGTCACCTCGATGAGCAGTTCTTC
.,TRBD2,TRBJ2-1,TRBV7-8,CASSQRLAGVLGNEQFF,TGTGCCAGCAGCCAGAGACTAGCGGGGGTCCTAGGCAATGAGCAGTTCTTC
.,.,TRBJ2-5,TRBV9,CASSSHSQETQYF,TGTGCCAGCAGCTCACACAGTCAAGAGACCCAGTACTTC
.,.,TRBJ1-1,TRBV10-3,CAISEWSRNTEAFF,TGTGCCATCAGTGAGTGGTCACGCAACACTGAAGCTTTCTTT
.,.,TRBJ2-3,TRBV29-1,CGVVLGPSTDTQYF,TGCGGCGTTGTACTAGGACCTAGCACAGATACGCAGTATTTT
.,.,TRBJ1-1,TRBV10-3,CAIRDQVNTEAFF,TGTGCCATCAGGGATCAAGTGAACACTGAAGCTTTCTTT
.,.,TRBJ2-1,TRBV5-4,CASSSTGLSYNEQFF,TGTGCCAGCAGCTCGACAGGCTTGTCCTACAATGAGCAGTTCTTC
few,.,TRBJ1-2,TRBV20-1,CSANRRSGYTF,TGCAGTGCCAACCGACGGAGTGGCTACACCTTC
few,.,TRBJ2-3,TRBV6-5,CASRPHSTSTDTQYF,TGTGCCAGCAGGCCTCACAGCACTAGCACAGATACGCAGTATTTT
.,TRBD1,TRBJ2-5,TRBV10-3,CAITDRAQETQYF,TGTGCCATTACGGACAGGGCTCAAGAGACCCAGTACTTC
.,.,TRBJ2-1,TRBV11-3,CASSLVGPGRGEQFF,TGTGCCAGCAGCTTAGTGGGCCCTGGACGAGGTGAGCAGTTCTTC
few,.,TRBJ2-1,TRBV10-3,CAILDSYNEQFF,TGTGCCATCTTGGACAGCTACAATGAGCAGTTCTTC
few,.,TRBJ1-5,TRBV28,CASSLGHPLSNQPQHF,TGTGCCAGCAGTTTAGGACACCCTCTTAGCAATCAGCCCCAGCATTTT
.,TRBD2,TRBJ2-1,TRBV12-3/TRBV12-4,CASSLVSGTSNEQFF,TGTGCCAGCAGTTTAGTCAGCGGGACCTCCAATGAGCAGTTCTTC
few,.,TRBJ2-4,TRBV7-9,CASTPDVGGDIQYF,TGTGCCAGCACCCCTGATGTGGGGGGTGACATTCAGTACTTC
once,.,TRBJ1-4,TRBV6-1,CASSEEQGEKLFF,TGTGCCAGCAGTGAAGAACAGGGTGAAAAACTGTTTTTT